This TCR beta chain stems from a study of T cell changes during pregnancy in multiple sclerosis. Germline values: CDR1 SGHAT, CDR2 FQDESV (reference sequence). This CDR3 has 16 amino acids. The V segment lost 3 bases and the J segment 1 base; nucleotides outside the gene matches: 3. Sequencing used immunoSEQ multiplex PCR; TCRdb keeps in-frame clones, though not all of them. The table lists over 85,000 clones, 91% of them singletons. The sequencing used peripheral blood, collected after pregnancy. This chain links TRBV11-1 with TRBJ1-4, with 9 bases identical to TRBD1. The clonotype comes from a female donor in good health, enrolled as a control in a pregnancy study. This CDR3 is CASSLDRGGTNEKLFF. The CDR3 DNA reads TGTGCCAGCAGCTTGGACAGGGGAGGAACTAATGAAAAACTGTTTTTT.